What follows describes a single T cell receptor beta chain. Its antigen is unknown. The germline V and J ends were trimmed by 5 bases and 5 bases, with 15 bases remaining between them. This CDR3 region has 15 residues. This specimen comes from a study of T cell repertoires in cytomegalovirus infection. TCRdb reanalysed the reads using MiXCR and keeps one entry per CDR3 protein. The sample has over 50,000 distinct CDR3 sequences; 20% to 25% are singletons. This receptor was taken from a human donor in good health (CMV status not recorded). Some clones in this sample may be carry-over from other donors' samples. The starting material was CD8+ T cells from cultured PBMCs, obtained from culture after CMV antigen stimulation. The chain couples TRBV12-3 or TRBV12-4 to TRBJ2-2, with D possibly called TRBD1 or TRBD2 (5 bases each). The DNA for the CDR3 is TGTGCCAGCAGTCCTCTGACAGCGGCTACCGGGGAGCTGTTTTTT. Its translation is CASSPLTAATGELFF.